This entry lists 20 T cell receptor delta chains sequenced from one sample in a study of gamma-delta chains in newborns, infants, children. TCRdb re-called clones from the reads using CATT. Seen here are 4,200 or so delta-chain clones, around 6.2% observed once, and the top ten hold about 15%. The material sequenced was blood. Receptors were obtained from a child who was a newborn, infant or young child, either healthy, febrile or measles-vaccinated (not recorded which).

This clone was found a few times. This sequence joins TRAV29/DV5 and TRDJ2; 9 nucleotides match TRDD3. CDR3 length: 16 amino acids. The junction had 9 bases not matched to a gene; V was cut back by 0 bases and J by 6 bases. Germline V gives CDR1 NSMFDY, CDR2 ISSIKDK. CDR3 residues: CAASAQWGYGAAQLFF. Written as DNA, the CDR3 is TGTGCAGCAAGCGCGCAATGGGGATACGGGGCAGCACAACTCTTCTTT.

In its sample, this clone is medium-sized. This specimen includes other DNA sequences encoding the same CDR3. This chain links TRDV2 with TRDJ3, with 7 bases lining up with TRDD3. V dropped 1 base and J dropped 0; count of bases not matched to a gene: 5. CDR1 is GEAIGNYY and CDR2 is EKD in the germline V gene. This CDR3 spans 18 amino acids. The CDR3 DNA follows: TGTGCCTGTGACACTGGGGGACCACTCTCCTGGGACACCCGACAGATGTTTTTC. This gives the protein CACDTGGPLSWDTRQMFF.

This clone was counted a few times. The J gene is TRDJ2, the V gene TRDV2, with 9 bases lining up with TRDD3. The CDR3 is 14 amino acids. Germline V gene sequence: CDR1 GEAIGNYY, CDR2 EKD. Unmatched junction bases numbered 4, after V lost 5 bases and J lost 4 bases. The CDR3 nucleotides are TGTGCCTGTGGCGTACTGGGGGAGACAGCACAACTCTTCTTT. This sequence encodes CACGVLGETAQLFF.

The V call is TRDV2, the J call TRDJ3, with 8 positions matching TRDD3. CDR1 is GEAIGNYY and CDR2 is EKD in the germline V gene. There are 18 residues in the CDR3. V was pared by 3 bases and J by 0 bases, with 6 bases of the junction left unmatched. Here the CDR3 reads CACDPILGGSWDTRQMFF. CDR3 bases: TGTGCCTGTGACCCCATACTGGGGGGCTCCTGGGACACCCGACAGATGTTTTTC.

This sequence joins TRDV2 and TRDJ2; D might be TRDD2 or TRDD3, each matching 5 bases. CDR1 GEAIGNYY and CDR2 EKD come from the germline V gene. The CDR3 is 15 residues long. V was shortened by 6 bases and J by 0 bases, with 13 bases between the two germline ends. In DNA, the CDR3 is TGTGCCTGTCCGGGGGGCTTCCCTTTGACAGCACAACTCTTCTTT. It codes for CACPGGFPLTAQLFF.

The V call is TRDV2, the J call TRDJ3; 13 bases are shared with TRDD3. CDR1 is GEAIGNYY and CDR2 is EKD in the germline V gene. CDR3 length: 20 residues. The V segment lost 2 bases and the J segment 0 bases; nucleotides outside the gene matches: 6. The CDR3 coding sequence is TGTGCCTGTGACATACTGGGGGATACGCGCAGCTCCTGGGACACCCGACAGATGTTTTTC. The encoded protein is CACDILGDTRSSWDTRQMFF.

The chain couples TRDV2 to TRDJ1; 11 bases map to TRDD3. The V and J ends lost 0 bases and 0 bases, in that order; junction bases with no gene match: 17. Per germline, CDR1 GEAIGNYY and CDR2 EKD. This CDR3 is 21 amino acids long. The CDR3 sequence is CACDTLRTGGYPLRYTDKLIF. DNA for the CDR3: TGTGCCTGTGACACCCTACGTACTGGGGGATATCCTCTAAGGTACACCGATAAACTCATCTTT.

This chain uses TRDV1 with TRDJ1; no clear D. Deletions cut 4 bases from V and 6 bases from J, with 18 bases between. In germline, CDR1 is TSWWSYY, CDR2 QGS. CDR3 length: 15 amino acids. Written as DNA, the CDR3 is TGTGCTCTTGGGGGGCCTTTAACTAGGACCCATAAACTCATCTTT. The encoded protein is CALGGPLTRTHKLIF.

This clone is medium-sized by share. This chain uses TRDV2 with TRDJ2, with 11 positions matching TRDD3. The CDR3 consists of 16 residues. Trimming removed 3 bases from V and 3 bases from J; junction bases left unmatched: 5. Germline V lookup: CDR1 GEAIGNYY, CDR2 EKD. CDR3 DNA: TGTGCCTGTGACGTACTGGGGGATAGTATGACAGCACAACTCTTCTTT. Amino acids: CACDVLGDSMTAQLFF.

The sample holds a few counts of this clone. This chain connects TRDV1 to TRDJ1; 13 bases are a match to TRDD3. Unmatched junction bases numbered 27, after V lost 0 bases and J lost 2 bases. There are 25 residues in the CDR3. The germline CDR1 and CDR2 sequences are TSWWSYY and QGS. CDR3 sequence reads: CALGELSDPSVPLYWGIRWTDKLIF. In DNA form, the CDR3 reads TGTGCTCTTGGGGAACTTTCGGACCCTTCTGTTCCCCTGTACTGGGGGATACGCTGGACCGATAAACTCATCTTT.

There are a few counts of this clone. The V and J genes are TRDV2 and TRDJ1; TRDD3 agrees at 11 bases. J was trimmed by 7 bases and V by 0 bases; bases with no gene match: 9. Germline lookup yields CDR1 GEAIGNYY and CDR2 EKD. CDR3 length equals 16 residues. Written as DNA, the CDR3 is TGTGCCTGTGACACCTGGGGGATACGCGTTTACGGTAAACTCATCTTT. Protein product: CACDTWGIRVYGKLIF.

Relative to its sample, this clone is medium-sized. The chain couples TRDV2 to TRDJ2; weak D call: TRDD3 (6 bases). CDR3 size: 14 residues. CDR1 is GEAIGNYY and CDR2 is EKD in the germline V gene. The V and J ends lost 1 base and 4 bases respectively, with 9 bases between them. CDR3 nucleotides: TGTGCCTGTGACACGTGGGGGGCGACAGCACAACTCTTCTTT. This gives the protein CACDTWGATAQLFF.

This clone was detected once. The CDR3 loop reads CACETGEGDTRQMFF. Here the CDR3 DNA reads TGTGCCTGTGAAACCGGTGAGGGGGACACCCGACAGATGTTTTTC. This chain uses TRDV2 with TRDJ3; no definite D call. TCRdb gives no J gene; it was assigned here by matching the DNA to germline. Germline V lookup: CDR1 GEAIGNYY, CDR2 EKD. V was trimmed by 4 bases and J by 5 bases, leaving 11 bases between them. This CDR3 has 15 amino acids.

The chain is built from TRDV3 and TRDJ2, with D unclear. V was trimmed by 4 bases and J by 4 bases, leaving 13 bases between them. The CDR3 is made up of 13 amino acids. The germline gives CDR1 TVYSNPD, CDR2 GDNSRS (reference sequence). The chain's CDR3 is CAWRMVATAQLFF. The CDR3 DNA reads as TGTGCCTGGAGGATGGTTGCGACAGCACAACTCTTCTTT.

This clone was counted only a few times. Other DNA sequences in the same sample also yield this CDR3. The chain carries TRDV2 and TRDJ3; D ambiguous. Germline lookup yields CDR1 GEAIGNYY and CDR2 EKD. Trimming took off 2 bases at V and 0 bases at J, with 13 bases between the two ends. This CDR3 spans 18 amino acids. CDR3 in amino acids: CACDSPPPRSWDTRQMFF. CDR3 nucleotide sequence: TGTGCCTGTGACAGCCCACCCCCCCGCTCCTGGGACACCCGACAGATGTTTTTC.

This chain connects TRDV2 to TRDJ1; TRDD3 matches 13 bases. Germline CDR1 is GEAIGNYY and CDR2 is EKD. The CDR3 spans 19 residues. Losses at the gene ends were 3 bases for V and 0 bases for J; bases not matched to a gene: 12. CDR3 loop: CACDAVLGDTRGYTDKLIF. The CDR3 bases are TGTGCCTGTGACGCCGTACTGGGGGATACGCGTGGTTACACCGATAAACTCATCTTT.

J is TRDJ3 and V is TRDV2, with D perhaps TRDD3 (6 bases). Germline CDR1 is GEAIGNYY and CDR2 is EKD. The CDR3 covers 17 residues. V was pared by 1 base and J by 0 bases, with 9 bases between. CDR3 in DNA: TGTGCCTGTGACACGATACGCAGCTCCTGGGACACCCGACAGATGTTTTTC. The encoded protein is CACDTIRSSWDTRQMFF.

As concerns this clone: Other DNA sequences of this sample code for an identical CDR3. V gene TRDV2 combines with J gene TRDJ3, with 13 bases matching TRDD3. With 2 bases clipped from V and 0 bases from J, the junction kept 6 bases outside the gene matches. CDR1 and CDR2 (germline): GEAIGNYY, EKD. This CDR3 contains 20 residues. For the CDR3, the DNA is TGTGCCTGTGACAAAGTACTGGGGGATACGAGCTCCTGGGACACCCGACAGATGTTTTTC. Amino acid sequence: CACDKVLGDTSSWDTRQMFF.

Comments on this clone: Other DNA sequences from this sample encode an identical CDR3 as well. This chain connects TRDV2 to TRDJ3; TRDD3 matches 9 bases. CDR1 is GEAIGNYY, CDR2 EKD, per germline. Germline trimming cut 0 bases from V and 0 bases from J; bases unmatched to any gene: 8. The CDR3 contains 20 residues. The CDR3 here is CACDTLLGDTNSWDTRQMFF. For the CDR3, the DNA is TGTGCCTGTGACACCCTACTCGGGGATACGAACTCCTGGGACACCCGACAGATGTTTTTC.

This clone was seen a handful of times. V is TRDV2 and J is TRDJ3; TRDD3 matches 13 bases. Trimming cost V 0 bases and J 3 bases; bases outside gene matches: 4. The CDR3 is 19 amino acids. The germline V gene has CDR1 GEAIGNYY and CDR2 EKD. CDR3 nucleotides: TGTGCCTGTGACACCGTACTGGGGGATACGCGCTGGGACACCCGACAGATGTTTTTC. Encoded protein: CACDTVLGDTRWDTRQMFF.